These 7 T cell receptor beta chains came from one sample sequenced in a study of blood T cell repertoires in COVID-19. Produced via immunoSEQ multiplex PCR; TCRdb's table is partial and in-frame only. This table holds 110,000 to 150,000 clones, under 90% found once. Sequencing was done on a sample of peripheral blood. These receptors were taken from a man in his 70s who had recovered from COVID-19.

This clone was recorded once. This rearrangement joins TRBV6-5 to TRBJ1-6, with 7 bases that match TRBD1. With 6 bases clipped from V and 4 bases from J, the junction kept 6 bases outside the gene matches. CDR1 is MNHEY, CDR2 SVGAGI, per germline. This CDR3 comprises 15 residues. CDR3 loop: CASRDRDRYNSPLHF. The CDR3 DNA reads TGTGCCAGCAGGGACCGGGACAGATATAATTCACCCCTCCACTTT.

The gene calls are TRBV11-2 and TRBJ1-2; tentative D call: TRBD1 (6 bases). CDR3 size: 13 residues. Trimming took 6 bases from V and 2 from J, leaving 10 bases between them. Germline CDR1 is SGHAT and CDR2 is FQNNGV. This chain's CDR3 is CASSIQGNYGYTF. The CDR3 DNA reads TGTGCCAGCAGTATACAGGGCAACTATGGCTACACCTTC.

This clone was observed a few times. This chain's CDR3 is CASTNSQGSSSPLHF. In nucleotides, the CDR3 is TGTGCCAGTACCAATAGTCAGGGATCGAGCTCACCCCTCCACTTT. The rearrangement joins TRBV19 to TRBJ1-6; D is possibly TRBD1 (5 bases). The CDR3 consists of 15 residues. Germline V gene sequence: CDR1 LNHDA, CDR2 SQIVND (reference sequence). Trimming shortened V by 7 bases and J by 10 bases, and 20 bases separated the two germline ends.

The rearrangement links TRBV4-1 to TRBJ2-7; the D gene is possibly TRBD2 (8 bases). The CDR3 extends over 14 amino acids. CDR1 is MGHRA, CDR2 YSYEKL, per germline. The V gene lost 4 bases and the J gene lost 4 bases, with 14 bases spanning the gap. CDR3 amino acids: CASSPGGGGYEQYF. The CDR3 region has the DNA TGCGCCAGCAGCCCGGGAGGGGGCGGTTACGAGCAGTACTTC.

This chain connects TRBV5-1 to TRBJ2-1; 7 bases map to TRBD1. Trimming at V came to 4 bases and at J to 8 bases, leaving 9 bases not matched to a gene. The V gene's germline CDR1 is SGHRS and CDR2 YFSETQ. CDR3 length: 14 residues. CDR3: CASSVQGQPDEQFF. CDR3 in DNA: TGCGCCAGCAGCGTACAGGGACAGCCTGATGAGCAGTTCTTC. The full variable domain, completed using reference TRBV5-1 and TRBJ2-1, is KAGVTQTPRYLIKTRGQQVTLSCSPISGHRSVSWYQQTPGQGLQFLFEYFSETQRNKGNFPGRFSGRQFSNSRSEMNVSTLELGDSALYLCASSVQGQPDEQFFGPGTRLTVL.

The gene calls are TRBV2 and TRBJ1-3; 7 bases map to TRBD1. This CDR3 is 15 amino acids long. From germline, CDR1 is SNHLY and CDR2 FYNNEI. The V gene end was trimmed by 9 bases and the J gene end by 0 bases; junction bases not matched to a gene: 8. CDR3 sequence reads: CARAGQADSGNTIYF. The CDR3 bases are TGTGCCAGGGCTGGACAGGCTGACTCTGGAAACACCATATATTTT.

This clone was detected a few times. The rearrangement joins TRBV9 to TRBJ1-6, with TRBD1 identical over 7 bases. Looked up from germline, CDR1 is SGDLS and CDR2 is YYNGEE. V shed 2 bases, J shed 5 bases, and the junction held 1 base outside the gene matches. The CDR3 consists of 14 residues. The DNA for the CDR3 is TGTGCCAGCAGCGTGACAGGGAATAATTCACCCCTCCACTTT. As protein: CASSVTGNNSPLHF.